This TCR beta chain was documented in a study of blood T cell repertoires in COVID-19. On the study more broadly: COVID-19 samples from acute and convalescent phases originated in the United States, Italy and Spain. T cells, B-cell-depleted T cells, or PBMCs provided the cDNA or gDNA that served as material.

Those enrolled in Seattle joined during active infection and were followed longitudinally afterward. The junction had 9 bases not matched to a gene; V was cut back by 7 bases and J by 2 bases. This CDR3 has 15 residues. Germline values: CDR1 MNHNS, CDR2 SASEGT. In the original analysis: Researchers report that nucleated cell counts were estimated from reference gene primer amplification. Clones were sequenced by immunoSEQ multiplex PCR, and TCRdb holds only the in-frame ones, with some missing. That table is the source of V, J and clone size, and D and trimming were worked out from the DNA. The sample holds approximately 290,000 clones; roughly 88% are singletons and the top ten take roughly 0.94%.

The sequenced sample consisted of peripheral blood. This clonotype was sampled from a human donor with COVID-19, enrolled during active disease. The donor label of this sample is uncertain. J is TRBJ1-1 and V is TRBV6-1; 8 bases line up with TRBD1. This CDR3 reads CASKTSGTGNTEAFF. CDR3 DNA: TGTGCCAGCAAGACATCTGGGACAGGAAACACTGAAGCTTTCTTT.